Reported below is one T cell receptor beta chain. This specimen comes from a study of CD8 T cells in Susac syndrome. The ends were cut back, 6 bases at V and 0 bases at J, with 18 bases in the middle. This CDR3 comprises 15 residues. Looked up from germline, CDR1 is DFQATT and CDR2 is SNEGSKA (reference sequence). RNA, at roughly 0.45 to 1 ug, was reverse transcribed with random hexamers. MiXCR, applied by TCRdb to the immunoSEQ multiplex PCR reads, yields one record per CDR3 protein. The table records about 160,000 distinct CDR3 sequences, about 92% of them present only once. The source of this sequence is a human donor in good health. The specimen was CD4+ T cells from PBMCs. V usage is TRBV20-1 and J usage is TRBJ2-7; TRBD2 might be the D (5 bases). The CDR3, as DNA: TGCAGTGCAAGCGGCGCAGGAAGGAGCTCCTACGAGCAGTACTTC. It yields the protein CSASGAGRSSYEQYF.